This T cell receptor (beta chain) was identified during a study of blood T cells in healthy people across ages. General study results and limits: Long-lived donors had more naive CD4+ cells and higher diversity than aged donors.

This CDR3 is built from 14 residues. Trimming left V 3 bases short and J 0 bases short, with 6 bases between. Per the germline V gene, CDR1 is SGHDN and CDR2 is FVKESK. As to this clonotype: Antigen: not known.

For the second PCR, which ran for about 7 to 11 cycles, a sample-barcoded 5' primer and a J-beta primer mix were used. MiXCR, run by TCRdb on the 5' RACE reads, gives a single entry per CDR3 protein. The data hold more than 700,000 distinct CDR3 sequences, with 53% observed a single time. Every donor provided 9.5 to 10 milliliters of peripheral blood. This TCR was recovered from a man older than 75 in good health. The sequenced material came from blood. The chain has TRBV14 and TRBJ2-1; no reliable D call. DNA for the CDR3: TGTGCCAGCAGCCACCTAATCTCCTACAATGAGCAGTTCTTC. It codes for CASSHLISYNEQFF.